This TCR beta chain was documented in a study of cytomegalovirus exposure and HLA in healthy donors. The PCR was carried out with 60 Vbeta primers and 13 Jbeta primers. Assay used: immunoSEQ multiplex PCR; TCRdb lists only in-frame clones, some missing. The sample has about 130,000 clones, around 70% seen once. Note on this clone: Its specificity is not known.

Points from the study as a whole: In vitro work confirmed that a few CMV-associated chains recognize CMV antigens.

The sequence came from a woman aged 60-75 years in good health and CMV-seropositive. The sequencing input was PBMCs.

The CDR3 is CASSTGTGGNTEAFF. The CDR3 region has the DNA TGTGCCAGTAGTACCGGGACAGGGGGGAACACTGAAGCTTTCTTT. J is TRBJ1-1 and V is TRBV19; 11 nucleotides agree with TRBD1. V dropped 4 bases and J dropped 1; count of bases not matched to a gene: 2. CDR3 length: 15 amino acids. Germline-derived CDR1 and CDR2 are LNHDA and SQIVND (reference sequence).